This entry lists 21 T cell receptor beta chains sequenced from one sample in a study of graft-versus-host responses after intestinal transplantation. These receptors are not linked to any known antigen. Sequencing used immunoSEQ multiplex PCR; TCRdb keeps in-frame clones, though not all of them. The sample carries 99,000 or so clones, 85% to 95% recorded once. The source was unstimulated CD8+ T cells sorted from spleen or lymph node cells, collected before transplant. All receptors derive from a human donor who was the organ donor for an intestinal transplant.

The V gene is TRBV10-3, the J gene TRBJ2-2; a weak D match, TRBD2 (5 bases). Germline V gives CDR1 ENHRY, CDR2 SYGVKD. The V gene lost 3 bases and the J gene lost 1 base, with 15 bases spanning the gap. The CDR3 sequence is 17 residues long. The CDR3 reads CAISDYVWERNTGELFF. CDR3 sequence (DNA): TGTGCCATCAGTGACTATGTTTGGGAGCGGAACACCGGGGAGCTGTTTTTT.

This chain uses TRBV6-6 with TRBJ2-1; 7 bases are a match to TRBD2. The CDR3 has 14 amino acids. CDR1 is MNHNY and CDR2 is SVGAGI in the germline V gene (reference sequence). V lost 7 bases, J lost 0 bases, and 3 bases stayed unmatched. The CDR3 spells CASTTSDSYNEQFF. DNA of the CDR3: TGTGCCAGCACTACTAGCGACTCCTACAATGAGCAGTTCTTC.

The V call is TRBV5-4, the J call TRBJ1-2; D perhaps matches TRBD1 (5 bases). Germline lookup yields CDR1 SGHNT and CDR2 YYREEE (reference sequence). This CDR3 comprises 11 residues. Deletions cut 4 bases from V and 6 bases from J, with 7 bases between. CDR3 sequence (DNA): TGTGCCAGCAGCCAGGACAATGGCTACACCTTC. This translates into CASSQDNGYTF. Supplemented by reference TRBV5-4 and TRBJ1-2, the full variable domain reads ETGVTQSPTHLIKTRGQQVTLRCSSQSGHNTVSWYQQALGQGPQFIFQYYREEENGRGNFPPRFSGLQFPNYSSELNVNALELDDSALYLCASSQDNGYTFGSGTRLTVV.

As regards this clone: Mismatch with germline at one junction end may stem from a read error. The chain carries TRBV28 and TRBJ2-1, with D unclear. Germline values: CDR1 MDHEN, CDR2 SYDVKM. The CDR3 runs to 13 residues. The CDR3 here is CASSHNVLGEEFF. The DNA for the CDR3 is TGTGCCAGCAGCCACAACGTCTTGGGTGAGGAGTTCTTC.

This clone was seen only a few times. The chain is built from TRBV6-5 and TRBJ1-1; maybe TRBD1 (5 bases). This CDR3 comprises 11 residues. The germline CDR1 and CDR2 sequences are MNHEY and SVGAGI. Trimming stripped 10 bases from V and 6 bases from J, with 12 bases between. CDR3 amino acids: CATLRGPEAFF. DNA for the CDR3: TGTGCCACCTTAAGGGGTCCTGAAGCTTTCTTT.

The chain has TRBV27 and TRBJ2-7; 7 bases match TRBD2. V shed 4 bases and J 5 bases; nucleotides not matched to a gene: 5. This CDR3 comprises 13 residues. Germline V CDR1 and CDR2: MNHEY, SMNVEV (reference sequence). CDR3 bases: TGTGCCAGCAGTTGGAGCGGGAACAACGAGCAGTACTTC. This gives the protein CASSWSGNNEQYF.

The chain's CDR3 is CASSFGQAQSPLHF. The CDR3 bases are TGTGCCAGCAGCTTTGGCCAGGCGCAATCACCCCTCCACTTT. The chain uses TRBV11-3 and TRBJ1-6; D is unclear. CDR3 size: 14 residues. Germline V gene data show CDR1 as SGHNT and CDR2 as YENEEA. The germline V and J ends were trimmed by 3 bases and 10 bases, with 13 bases remaining between them.

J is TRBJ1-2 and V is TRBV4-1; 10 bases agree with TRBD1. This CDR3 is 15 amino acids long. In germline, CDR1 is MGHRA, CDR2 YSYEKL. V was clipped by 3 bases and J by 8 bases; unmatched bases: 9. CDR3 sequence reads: CASSQDRGSLYGYTF. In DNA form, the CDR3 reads TGCGCCAGCAGCCAGGACAGGGGGAGTCTATACGGCTACACCTTC.

The CDR3 is CASSAGTVRWVTEAFF. The CDR3 nucleotides read TGTGCCAGCAGCGCGGGGACTGTGCGGTGGGTCACTGAAGCTTTCTTT. The chain couples TRBV9 to TRBJ1-1; TRBD1 is a possible D gene (5 bases). The V gene's germline CDR1 is SGDLS and CDR2 YYNGEE. The CDR3 is 16 residues long. V lost 3 bases and J lost 4, with 19 bases in between.

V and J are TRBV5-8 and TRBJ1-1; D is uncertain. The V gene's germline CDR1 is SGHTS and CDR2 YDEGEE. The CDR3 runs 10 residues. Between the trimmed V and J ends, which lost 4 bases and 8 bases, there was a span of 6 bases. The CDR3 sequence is CASSRGEAFF. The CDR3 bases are TGTGCCAGCAGCAGAGGGGAAGCTTTCTTT.

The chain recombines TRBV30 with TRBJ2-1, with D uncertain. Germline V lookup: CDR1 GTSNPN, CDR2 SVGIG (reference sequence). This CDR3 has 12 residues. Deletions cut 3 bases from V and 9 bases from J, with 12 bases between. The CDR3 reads CAWSPTNFEQFF. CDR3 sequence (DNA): TGTGCCTGGAGCCCAACTAATTTTGAGCAGTTCTTC.

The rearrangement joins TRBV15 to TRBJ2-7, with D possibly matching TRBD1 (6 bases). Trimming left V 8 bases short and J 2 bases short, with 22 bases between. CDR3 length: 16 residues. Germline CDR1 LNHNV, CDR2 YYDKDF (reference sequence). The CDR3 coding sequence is TGTGCCACCTCTTCTACACCCGGGACAACGACCTACGAGCAGTACTTC. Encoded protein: CATSSTPGTTTYEQYF. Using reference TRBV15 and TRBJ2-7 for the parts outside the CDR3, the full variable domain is DAMVIQNPRYQVTQFGKPVTLSCSQTLNHNVMYWYQQKSSQAPKLLFHYYDKDFNNEADTPDNFQSRRPNTSFCFLDIRSPGLGDTAMYLCATSSTPGTTTYEQYFGPGTRLTVT.

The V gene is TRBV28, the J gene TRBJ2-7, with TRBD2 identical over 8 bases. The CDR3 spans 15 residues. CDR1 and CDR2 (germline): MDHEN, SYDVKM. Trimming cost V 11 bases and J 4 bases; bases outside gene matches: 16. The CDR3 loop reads CAVSESGSPGYEQYF. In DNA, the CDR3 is TGTGCCGTCAGCGAGAGCGGGAGCCCCGGGTACGAGCAGTACTTC.

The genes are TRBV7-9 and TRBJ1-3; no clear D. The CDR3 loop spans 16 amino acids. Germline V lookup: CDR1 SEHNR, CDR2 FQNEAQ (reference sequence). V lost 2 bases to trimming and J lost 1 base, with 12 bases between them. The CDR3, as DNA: TGTGCCAGCAGCTTATCATTAACAGATTCTGGAAACACCATATATTTT. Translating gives CASSLSLTDSGNTIYF. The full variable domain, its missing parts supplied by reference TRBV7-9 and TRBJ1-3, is DTGVSQNPRHKITKRGQNVTFRCDPISEHNRLYWYRQTLGQGPEFLTYFQNEAQLEKSRLLSDRFSAERPKGSFSTLEIQRTEQGDSAMYLCASSLSLTDSGNTIYFGEGSWLTVV.

CDR3 sequence reads: CASSDSSYEQYF. CDR3 bases: TGTGCCAGCAGCGACAGCTCCTACGAGCAGTACTTC. The chain has TRBV7-9 and TRBJ2-7; TRBD1 might be the D (5 bases). This CDR3 is 12 amino acids long. CDR1 SEHNR and CDR2 FQNEAQ come from the germline V gene (reference sequence). V was cut by 5 bases and J by 0 bases, with 5 bases left in between.

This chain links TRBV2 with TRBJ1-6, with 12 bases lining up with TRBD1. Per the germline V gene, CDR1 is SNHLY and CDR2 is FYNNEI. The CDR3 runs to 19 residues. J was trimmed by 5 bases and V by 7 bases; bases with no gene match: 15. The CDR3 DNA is TGTGCCAGCAAGAAACTCTCTACCGGGACAGGGGGCAATAATTCACCCCTCCACTTT. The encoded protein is CASKKLSTGTGGNNSPLHF.

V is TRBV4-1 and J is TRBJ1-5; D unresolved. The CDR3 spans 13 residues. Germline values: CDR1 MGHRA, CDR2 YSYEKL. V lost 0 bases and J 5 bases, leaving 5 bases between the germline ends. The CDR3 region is CASSQESYQPQHF. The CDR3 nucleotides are TGCGCCAGCAGCCAAGAAAGCTATCAGCCCCAGCATTTT.

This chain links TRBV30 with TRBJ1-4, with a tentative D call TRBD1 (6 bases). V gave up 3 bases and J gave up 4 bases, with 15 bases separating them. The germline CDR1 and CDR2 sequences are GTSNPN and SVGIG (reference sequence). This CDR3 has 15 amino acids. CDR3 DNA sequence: TGTGCCTGGAGAGGAGAGAACAGGGATAATGAAAAACTGTTTTTT. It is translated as CAWRGENRDNEKLFF.

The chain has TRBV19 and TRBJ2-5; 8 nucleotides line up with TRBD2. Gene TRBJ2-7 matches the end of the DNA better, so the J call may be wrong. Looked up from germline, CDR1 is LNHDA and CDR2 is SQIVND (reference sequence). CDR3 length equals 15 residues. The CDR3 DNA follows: TGTGCCAGTACCCCGAGCGGGGGCTCCACCTACGAGCAGTACTTC. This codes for CASTPSGGSTYEQYF.

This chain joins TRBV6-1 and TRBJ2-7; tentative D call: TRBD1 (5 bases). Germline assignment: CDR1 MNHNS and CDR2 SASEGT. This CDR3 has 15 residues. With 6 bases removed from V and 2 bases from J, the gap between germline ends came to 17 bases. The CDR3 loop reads CASRPGPFRAYEQYF. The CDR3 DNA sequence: TGTGCCAGCAGGCCAGGGCCCTTTAGGGCCTACGAGCAGTACTTC.

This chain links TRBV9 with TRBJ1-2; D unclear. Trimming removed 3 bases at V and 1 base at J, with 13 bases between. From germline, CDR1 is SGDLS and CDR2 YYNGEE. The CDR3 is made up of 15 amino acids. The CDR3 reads CASSADTSLNYGYTF. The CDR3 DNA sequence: TGTGCCAGCAGCGCCGACACCTCCCTTAACTATGGCTACACCTTC.